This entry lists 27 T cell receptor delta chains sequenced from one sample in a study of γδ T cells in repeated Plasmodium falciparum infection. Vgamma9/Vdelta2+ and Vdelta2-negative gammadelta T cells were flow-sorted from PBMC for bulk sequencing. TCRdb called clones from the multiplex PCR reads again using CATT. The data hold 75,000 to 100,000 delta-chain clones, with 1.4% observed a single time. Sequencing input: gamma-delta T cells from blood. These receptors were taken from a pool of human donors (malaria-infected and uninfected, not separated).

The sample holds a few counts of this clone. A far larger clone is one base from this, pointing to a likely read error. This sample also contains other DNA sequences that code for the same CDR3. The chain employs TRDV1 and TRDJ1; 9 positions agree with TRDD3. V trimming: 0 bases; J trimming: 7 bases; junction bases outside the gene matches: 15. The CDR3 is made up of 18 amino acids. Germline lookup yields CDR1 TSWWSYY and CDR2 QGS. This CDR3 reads CALGELSYWGTPYSKLIF. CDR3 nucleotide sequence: TGTGCTCTTGGGGAACTGTCCTACTGGGGGACCCCATATAGTAAACTCATCTTT.

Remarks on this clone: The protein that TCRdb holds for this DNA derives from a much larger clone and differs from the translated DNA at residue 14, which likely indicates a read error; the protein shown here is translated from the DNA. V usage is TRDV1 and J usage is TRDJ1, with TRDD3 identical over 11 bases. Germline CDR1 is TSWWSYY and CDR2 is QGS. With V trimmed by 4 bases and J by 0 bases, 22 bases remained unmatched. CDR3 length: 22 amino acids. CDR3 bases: TGTGCTCTTGGGGGAAGAGCACCCCCTAACTGGGGGATATTCTTCAACACCGATAAACTCATCTTT. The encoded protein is CALGGRAPPNWGIFFNTDKLIF.

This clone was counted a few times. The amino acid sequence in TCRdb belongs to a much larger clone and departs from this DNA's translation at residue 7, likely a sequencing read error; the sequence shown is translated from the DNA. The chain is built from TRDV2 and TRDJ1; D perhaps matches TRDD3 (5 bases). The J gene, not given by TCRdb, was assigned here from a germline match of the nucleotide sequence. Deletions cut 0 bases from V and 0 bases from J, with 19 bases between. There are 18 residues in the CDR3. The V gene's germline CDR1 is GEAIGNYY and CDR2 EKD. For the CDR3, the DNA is TGTGCCTGTGACACCGTCAATCGAACAGGGGAGTACACCGATAAACTCATCTTT. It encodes CACDTVNRTGEYTDKLIF.

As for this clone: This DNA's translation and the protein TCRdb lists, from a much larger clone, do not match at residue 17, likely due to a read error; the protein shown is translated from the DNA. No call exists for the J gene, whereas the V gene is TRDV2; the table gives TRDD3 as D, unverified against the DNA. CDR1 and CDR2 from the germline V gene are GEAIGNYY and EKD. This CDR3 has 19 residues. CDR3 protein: CACDLVTGRGVLYADKFIF. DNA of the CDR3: TGTGCCTGTGACTTAGTCACTGGAAGAGGGGTTTTGTATGCCGATAAATTCATCTTT.

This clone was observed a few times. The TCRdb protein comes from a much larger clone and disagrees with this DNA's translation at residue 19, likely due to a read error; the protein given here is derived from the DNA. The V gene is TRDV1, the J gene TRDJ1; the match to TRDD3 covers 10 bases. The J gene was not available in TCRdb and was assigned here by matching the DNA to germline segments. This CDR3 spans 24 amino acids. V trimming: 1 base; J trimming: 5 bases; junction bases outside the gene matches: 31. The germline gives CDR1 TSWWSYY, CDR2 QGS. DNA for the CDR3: TGTGCTCTTGGGGAACCCACCTACCCGGCCTTACTGGGGGGATACGCGATTGGTGCGGATAAACTCATCTTT. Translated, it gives CALGEPTYPALLGGYAIGADKLIF.

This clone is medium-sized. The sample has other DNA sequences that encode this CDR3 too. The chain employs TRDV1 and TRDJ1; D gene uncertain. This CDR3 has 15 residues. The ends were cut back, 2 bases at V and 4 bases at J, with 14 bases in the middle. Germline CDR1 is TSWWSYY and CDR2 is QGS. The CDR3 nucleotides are TGTGCTCTTGGGGAAAAACATTCTTTCCACGATAAACTCATCTTT. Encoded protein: CALGEKHSFHDKLIF.

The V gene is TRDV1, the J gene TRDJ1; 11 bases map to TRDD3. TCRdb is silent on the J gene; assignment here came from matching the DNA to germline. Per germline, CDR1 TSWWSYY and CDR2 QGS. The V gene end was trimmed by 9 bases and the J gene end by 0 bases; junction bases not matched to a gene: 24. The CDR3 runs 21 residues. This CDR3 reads CALRPLGVYWGINQYTDKLIF. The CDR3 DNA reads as TGTGCTCTGAGGCCGTTAGGTGTTTACTGGGGGATAAATCAGTACACCGATAAACTCATCTTT.

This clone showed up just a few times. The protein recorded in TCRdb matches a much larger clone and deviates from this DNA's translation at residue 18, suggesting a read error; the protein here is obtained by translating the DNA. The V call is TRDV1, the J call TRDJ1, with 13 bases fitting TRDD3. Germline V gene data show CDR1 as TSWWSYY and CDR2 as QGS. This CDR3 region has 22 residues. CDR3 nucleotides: TGTGCTCTTGGGGACCCATTCCTACGGGACTACTGGGGGATACGCTTTACCGGTAAACTCATCTTT. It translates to CALGDPFLRDYWGIRFTGKLIF.

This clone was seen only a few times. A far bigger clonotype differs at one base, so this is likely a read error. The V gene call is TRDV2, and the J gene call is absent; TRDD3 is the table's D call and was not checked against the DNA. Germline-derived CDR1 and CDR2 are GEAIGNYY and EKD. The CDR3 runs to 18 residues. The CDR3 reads CACDTLDRAGGSFDKPIF. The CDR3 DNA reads TGTGCCTGTGACACTTTGGATAGGGCTGGGGGATCCTTCGATAAACCCATCTTT.

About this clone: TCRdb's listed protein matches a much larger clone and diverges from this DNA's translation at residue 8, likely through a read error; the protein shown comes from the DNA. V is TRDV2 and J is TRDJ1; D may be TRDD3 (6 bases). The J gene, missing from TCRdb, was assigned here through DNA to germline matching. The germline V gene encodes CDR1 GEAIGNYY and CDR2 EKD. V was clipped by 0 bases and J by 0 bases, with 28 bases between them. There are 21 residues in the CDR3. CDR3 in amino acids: CACDTVPPYGDGSRDTDKLIF. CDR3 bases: TGTGCCTGTGACACCGTTCCCCCCTACGGGGATGGGAGCCGGGACACCGATAAACTCATCTTT.

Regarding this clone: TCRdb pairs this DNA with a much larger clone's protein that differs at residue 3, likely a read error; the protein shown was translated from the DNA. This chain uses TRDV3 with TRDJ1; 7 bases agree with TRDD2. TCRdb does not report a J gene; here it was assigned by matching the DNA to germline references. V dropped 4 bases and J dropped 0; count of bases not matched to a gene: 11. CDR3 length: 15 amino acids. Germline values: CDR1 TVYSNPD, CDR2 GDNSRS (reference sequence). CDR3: CASRNVPTYTDKLIF. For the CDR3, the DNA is TGTGCCTCTAGGAACGTTCCTACGTACACCGATAAACTCATCTTT.

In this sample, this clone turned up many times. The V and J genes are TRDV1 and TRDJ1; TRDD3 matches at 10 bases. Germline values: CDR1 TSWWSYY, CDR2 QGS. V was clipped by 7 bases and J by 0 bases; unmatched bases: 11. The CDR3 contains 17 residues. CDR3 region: CALVPESTGGYTDKLIF. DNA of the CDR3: TGTGCTCTTGTCCCGGAGAGTACTGGGGGATACACCGATAAACTCATCTTT.

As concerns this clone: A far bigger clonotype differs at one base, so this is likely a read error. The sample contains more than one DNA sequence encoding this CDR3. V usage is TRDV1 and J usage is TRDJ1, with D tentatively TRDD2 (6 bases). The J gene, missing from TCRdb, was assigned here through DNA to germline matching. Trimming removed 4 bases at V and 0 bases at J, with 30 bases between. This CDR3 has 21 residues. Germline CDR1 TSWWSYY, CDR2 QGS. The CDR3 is CALGVQGWLLLRTSYTDKLIF. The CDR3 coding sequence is TGTGCTCTTGGGGTTCAAGGGTGGCTCCTACTTCGCACTTCGTACACCGATAAACTCATCTTT.

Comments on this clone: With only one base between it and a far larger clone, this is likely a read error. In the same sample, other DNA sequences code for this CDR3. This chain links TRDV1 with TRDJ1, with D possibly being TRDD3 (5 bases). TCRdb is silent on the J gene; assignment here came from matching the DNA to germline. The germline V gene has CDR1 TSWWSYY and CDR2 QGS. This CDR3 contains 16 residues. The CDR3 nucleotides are TGTGCTCTCGGGGAACCGAAGGGCCTCCGAGAGGGTAAACTCATCTTT. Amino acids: CALGEPKGLREGKLIF.

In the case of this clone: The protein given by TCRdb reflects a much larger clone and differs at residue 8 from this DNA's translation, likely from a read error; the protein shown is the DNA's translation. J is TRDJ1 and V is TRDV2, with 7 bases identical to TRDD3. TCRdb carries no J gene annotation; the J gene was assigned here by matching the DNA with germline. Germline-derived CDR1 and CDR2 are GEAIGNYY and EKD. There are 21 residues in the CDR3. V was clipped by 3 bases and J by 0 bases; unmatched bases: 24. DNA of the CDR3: TGTGCCTGTGACCCTGTACTGGAGGATACGCGCGTACAATCTTACACCGATAAACTCATCTTT. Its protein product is CACDPVLEDTRVQSYTDKLIF.

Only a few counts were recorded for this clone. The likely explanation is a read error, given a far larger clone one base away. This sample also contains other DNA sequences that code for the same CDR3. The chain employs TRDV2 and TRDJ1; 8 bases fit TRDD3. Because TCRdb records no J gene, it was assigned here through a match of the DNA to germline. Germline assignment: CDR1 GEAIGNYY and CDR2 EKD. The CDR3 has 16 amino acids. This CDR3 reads CACDTGLGDHTDKLIF. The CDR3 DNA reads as TGTGCCTGTGACACCGGCCTGGGGGACCACACCGACAAACTCATCTTT.

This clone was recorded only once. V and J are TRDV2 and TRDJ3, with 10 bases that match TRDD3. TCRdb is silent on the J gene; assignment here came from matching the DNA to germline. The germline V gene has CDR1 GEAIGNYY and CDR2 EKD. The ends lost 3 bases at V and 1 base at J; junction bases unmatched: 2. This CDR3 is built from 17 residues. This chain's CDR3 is CACDGGYGSWDTRQMFF. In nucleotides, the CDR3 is TGTGCCTGTGACGGGGGATACGGGTCCTGGGACACCCGACAGATGTTTTTC.

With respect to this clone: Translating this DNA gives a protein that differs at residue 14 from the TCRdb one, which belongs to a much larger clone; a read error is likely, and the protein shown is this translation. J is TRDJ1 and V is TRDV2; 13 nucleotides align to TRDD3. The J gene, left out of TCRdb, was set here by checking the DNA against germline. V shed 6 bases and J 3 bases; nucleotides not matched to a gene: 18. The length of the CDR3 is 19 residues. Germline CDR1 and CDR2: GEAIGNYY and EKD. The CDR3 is CACSTSPKTGGYAPDKLIF. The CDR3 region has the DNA TGTGCCTGTTCTACTTCACCCAAAACTGGGGGATACGCTCCCGATAAACTCATCTTT.

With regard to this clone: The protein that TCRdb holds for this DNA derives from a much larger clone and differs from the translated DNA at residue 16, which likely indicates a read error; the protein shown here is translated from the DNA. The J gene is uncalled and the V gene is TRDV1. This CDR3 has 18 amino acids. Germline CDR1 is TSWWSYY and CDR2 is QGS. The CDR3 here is CALGELFPIPGESGKPIF. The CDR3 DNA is TGTGCTCTTGGGGAACTTTTCCCCATTCCGGGCGAATCTGGTAAACCCATCTTT.

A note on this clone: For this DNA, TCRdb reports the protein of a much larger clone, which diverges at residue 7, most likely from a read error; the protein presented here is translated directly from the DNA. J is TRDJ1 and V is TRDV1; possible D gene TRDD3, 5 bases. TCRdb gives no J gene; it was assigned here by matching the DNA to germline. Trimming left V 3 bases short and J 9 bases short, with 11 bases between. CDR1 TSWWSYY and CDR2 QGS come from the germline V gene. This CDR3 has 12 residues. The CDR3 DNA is TGTGCTCTTGGGGATCCCAGGGGGGAACTCATCTTT. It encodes CALGDPRGELIF.

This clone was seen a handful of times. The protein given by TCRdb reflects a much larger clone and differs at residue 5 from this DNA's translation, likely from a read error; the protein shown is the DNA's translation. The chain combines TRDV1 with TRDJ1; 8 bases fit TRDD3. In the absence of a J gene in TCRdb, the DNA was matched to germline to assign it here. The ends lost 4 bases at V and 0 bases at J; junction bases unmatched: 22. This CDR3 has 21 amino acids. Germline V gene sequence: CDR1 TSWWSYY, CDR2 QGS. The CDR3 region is CALGGLAFPNTGGTYTDKLIF. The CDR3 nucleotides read TGTGCTCTTGGGGGATTGGCCTTCCCGAATACTGGGGGCACTTACACCGATAAACTCATCTTT.

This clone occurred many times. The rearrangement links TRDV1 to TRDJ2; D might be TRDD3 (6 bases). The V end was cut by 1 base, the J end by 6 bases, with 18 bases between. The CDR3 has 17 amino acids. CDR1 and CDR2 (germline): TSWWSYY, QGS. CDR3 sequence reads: CALGEPKSDTGAAQLFF. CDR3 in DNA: TGTGCTCTTGGGGAACCAAAGTCGGATACCGGGGCAGCACAACTCTTCTTT.

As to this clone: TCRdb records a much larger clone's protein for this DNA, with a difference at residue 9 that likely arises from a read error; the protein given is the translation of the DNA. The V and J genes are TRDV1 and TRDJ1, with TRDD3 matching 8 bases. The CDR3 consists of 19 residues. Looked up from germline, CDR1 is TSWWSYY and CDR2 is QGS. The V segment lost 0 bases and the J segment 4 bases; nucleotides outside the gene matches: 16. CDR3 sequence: CALGELGSCGIRDGDKLIF. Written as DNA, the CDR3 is TGTGCTCTTGGGGAACTGGGTTCTTGTGGGATACGAGACGGCGATAAACTCATCTTT.

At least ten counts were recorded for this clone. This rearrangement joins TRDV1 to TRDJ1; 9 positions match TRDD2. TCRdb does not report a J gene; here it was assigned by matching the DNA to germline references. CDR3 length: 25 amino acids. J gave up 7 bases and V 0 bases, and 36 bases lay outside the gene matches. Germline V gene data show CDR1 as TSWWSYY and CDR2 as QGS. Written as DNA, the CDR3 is TGTGCTCTTGGGGAACTGGTTGCGCTAGGCCTTCCTACGTGCACCCTGGGAGGATCTGATGGTAAACTCATCTTT. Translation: CALGELVALGLPTCTLGGSDGKLIF.

The DNA for the CDR3 is TGTGCTCTTGGGGAACGGAGGGTCCGGTGGACAAGGGCCGATAAACTCATCTTT. This codes for CALGERRVRWTRADKLIF. The V call is TRDV1, the J call TRDJ1; no definite D call. Because TCRdb records no J gene, it was assigned here through a match of the DNA to germline. Deletions cut 1 base from V and 3 bases from J, with 21 bases between. CDR3 length: 18 residues. Germline V gives CDR1 TSWWSYY, CDR2 QGS.

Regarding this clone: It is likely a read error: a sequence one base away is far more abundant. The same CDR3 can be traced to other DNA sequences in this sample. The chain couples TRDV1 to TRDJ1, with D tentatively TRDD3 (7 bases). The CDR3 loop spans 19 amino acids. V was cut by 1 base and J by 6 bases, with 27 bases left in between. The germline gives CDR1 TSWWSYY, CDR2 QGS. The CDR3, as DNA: TGTGCTCTTGGGGAACCATCCCTTCCCTTGTTAAGGGGGATCCATAAACTCATCTTT. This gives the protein CALGEPSLPLLRGIHKLIF.

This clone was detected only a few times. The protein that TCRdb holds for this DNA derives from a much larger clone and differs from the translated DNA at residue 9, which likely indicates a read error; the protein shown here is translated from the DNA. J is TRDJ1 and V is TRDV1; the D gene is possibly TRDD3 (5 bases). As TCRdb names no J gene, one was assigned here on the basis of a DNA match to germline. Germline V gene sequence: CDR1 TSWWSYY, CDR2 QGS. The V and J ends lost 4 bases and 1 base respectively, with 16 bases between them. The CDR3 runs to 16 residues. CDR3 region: CALGAPGWAITDKLIF. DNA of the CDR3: TGTGCTCTTGGGGCTCCTGGCTGGGCAATCACCGATAAACTCATCTTT.